This T cell receptor (beta chain) is drawn from a study of CD8 T cells in Susac syndrome. This clonotype was observed once. Controls matched for age and sex were healthy donors. FACS was used to enrich TEMRA cells, whereas the CD8+ and CD4+ T cells were obtained by negative isolation. With random hexamers, roughly 0.45 to 1 ug RNA was reverse transcribed. Amplification of TCR beta CDR3 spanned 54 Vbeta and 13 Jbeta via immunoSEQ multiplex PCR. MiXCR, run by TCRdb on the immunoSEQ multiplex PCR reads, gives a single entry per CDR3 protein. The sample consists of fewer than 200,000 distinct CDR3 sequences, less than 95% of them appearing once. The sample comprised CD4+ T cells from PBMCs. The TCR sequence derives from a human donor in good health.

The CDR3 reads CASSFGRSYTF. For the CDR3, the DNA is TGTGCCAGCAGTTTTGGCAGGAGCTACACCTTC. The V gene is TRBV12-3 or TRBV12-4, the J gene TRBJ1-2; D is undetermined. This CDR3 has 11 amino acids. V lost 3 bases, J lost 9 bases, and 8 bases lay in between.